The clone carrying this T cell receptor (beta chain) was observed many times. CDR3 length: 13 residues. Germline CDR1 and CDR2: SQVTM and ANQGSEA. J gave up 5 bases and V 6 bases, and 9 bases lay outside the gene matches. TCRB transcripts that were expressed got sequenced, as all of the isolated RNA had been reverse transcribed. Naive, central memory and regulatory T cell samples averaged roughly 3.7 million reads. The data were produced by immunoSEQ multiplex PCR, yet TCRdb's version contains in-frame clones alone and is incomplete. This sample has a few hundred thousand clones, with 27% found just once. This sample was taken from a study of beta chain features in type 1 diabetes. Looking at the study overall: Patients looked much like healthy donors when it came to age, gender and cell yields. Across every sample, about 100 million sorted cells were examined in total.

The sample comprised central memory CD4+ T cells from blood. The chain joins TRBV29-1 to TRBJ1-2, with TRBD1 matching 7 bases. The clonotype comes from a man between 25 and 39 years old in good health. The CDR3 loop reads CSVLGTDMYGYTF. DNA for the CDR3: TGCAGCGTACTCGGGACAGATATGTATGGCTACACCTTC.